This is a list of T cell receptor beta chains from one sample in a study of blood T cell repertoires in COVID-19. Using immunoSEQ multiplex PCR, the repertoire was profiled, and TCRdb retains in-frame clones only, with some absent. This sample has 55,000 to 80,000 clones, with around 90% found just once. The sequencing input was peripheral blood. The receptors come from a man in his fifties with acute or convalescent COVID-19. CDR3s include the opening cysteine and the closing phenylalanine or tryptophan. The D gene is left open where the match is weak. The size field is filled for only some rows; it gives once, few, many or a size class.

>TRBJ2-2|TRBD2|few|TRBV10-1
TGCGCCAGCAGCCCCAGGACTAGGTCGGCCGGGGAGCTGTTTTTT
CASSPRTRSAGELFF
>TRBJ2-5|TRBD2|once|TRBV18
TGTGCCAGCTCACCACGGGCGGCGGGGGATCAAGAGACCCAGTACTTC
CASSPRAAGDQETQYF
>TRBJ1-6|-|-|TRBV19
TGTGCCAGTAGTATCGGGGAGGGAACATTTAGTTCACCCCTCCACTTT
CASSIGEGTFSSPLHF
>TRBJ2-7|TRBD1|few|TRBV27
TGTGCCAGCAGTTCCTTGGACAGGGAGTACGAGCAGTACTTC
CASSSLDREYEQYF
>TRBJ1-6|TRBD1|-|TRBV4-1
TGCGCCAGCAGCCAAGACGGGACAGGGGCGGGTAATTCACCCCTCCACTTT
CASSQDGTGAGNSPLHF
>TRBJ1-4|TRBD1|-|TRBV7-9
TGTGCCAGCACCTGGACAGGGGAGGGAAAACTGTTTTTT
CASTWTGEGKLFF
>TRBJ2-5|TRBD2|-|TRBV11-2
TGTGCCAGCAGCTTATTTAGCGGGGAGACCCAGTACTTC
CASSLFSGETQYF
>TRBJ2-5|-|few|TRBV7-2
TGTGCCAGCAGCGTGGACAGACAAGAGACCCAGTACTTC
CASSVDRQETQYF
>TRBJ2-3|-|-|TRBV5-1
TGCGCCAGCAGCTTGGTTATGGGGCGCGTCACAGATACGCAGTATTTT
CASSLVMGRVTDTQYF
>TRBJ2-7|-|-|TRBV6-6
TGTGCCAGCAGTTATCGGGGTAGGAAGGCCCGTGACGAGCAGTACTTC
CASSYRGRKARDEQYF
>TRBJ1-1|-|-|TRBV29-1
TGCAGCGTTGTGGGGGGGAACACTGAAGCTTTCTTT
CSVVGGNTEAFF
>TRBJ2-1|TRBD1|-|TRBV5-1
TGCGCCAGCAGCCTTCGACAGGGGGGGTACAATGAGCAGTTCTTC
CASSLRQGGYNEQFF
>TRBJ2-6|-|-|TRBV29-1
TGCAGCGTTGCAGGCTCTGGGGCCAACGTCCTGACTTTC
CSVAGSGANVLTF
>TRBJ1-1|-|-|TRBV29-1
TGCAGCGCCCAGGGACAAATTCTCACTGAAGCTTTCTTT
CSAQGQILTEAFF
>TRBJ2-3|-|-|TRBV5-1
TGCGCCAGCAGTCTGACGGTGGGGGGAAGCACAGATACGCAGTATTTT
CASSLTVGGSTDTQYF
>TRBJ1-2|-|-|TRBV13
TGTGCCAGCAGCTTACCGGTCGCTAACTATGGCTACACCTTC
CASSLPVANYGYTF
>TRBJ1-5|TRBD1|once|TRBV7-9
TGTGCCAGCAGCTTGGGGACAGTCGCTCAGCCCCAGCATTTT
CASSLGTVAQPQHF
>TRBJ1-5|-|-|TRBV27
TGTGCCAGCAGTTTATCGATGGGGCAGGGGCTGAGCAATCAGCCCCAGCATTTT
CASSLSMGQGLSNQPQHF
>TRBJ1-2|TRBD1|once|TRBV10-1
TGCGCCAGCAGCGGACAGGGTTCCTATGGCTACACCTTC
CASSGQGSYGYTF
>TRBJ1-3|-|-|TRBV3-1/TRBV3-2
TGTGCCAGCAGCCAAGAAGGGCAGGGTGGAAACACCATATATTTT
CASSQEGQGGNTIYF
>TRBJ1-3|-|-|TRBV5-4
TGTGCCAGCAGCACCGGGACTTTCGGAAACACCATATATTTT
CASSTGTFGNTIYF
>TRBJ2-2|-|few|TRBV24-1
TGTGCCACCAGTGAGGCACCGAACACCGGGGAGCTGTTTTTT
CATSEAPNTGELFF
>TRBJ2-2|TRBD1|-|TRBV11-3
TGTGCCAGCAGCTCGACAGGGTTCTCTGGGGAGCTGTTTTTT
CASSSTGFSGELFF
>TRBJ1-5|-|-|TRBV10-3
TGTGCCATCAGTGAGTTCAGGGAAAATCAGCCCCAGCATTTT
CAISEFRENQPQHF
>TRBJ2-1|TRBD2|-|TRBV19
TGTGCCAGTAGTAGGCTAGCGGGGACCTACGATGAGCAGTTCTTC
CASSRLAGTYDEQFF
>TRBJ2-7|TRBD1|-|TRBV27
TGTGCCAGCAGATACGGGACAGGGGACCAACCCTACGAGCAGTACTTC
CASRYGTGDQPYEQYF
>TRBJ2-7|-|-|TRBV11-2
TGTGCCAGCCGGCCCGGGAGCTCCTACGAGCAGTACTTC
CASRPGSSYEQYF
>TRBJ2-6|TRBD1|-|TRBV4-1
TGCGCCAGCAGCCAAGGTGCGGGACAGGGTGTCTCTGGGGCCAACGTCCTGACTTTC
CASSQGAGQGVSGANVLTF
>TRBJ2-3|TRBD2|-|TRBV7-3
TGTGCCAGCAGCTTTAGCGGGGAAAATACGCAGTATTTT
CASSFSGENTQYF
>TRBJ1-1|TRBD1|-|TRBV6-5
TGTGCCATCCGGACAGGGAACATGAACACTGAAGCTTTCTTT
CAIRTGNMNTEAFF
>TRBJ2-1|TRBD2|-|TRBV27
TGTGCCAGCAGTTCCCTCCTGGGACTAGCTAAGGACAATGAGCAGTTCTTC
CASSSLLGLAKDNEQFF
>TRBJ2-1|TRBD1|once|TRBV7-4
TGTGCCAGCAGCATACAGGGGACGCTGCAGGATGAGCAGTTCTTC
CASSIQGTLQDEQFF
>TRBJ2-5|TRBD1|-|TRBV7-9
TGTGCCATCACCGGGACAGGGCAAGAGACCCAGTACTTC
CAITGTGQETQYF
>TRBJ2-1|-|-|TRBV30
TGTGCCTGGAGTTCCCCTAGGGAGCAGTTCTTC
CAWSSPREQFF
>TRBJ2-7|-|-|TRBV11-1
TGTGCCAGCAGCTTGGGGCAGGGGTGGATCGAGCAGTACTTC
CASSLGQGWIEQYF
>TRBJ2-7|TRBD2|-|TRBV3-1/TRBV3-2
TGTGCCAGCAGCCAAGCTAGCGGGGGATCCTACGAGCAGTACTTC
CASSQASGGSYEQYF
>TRBJ2-2|-|medium-sized|TRBV5-6
TGTGCCAGCAACAGGGACGACACCGGGGAGCTGTTTTTT
CASNRDDTGELFF
>TRBJ2-3|-|-|TRBV2
TGTGCCAGCATCCCGAAGATGGGACAAAAGCAGTATTTT
CASIPKMGQKQYF
>TRBJ2-5|-|-|TRBV27
TGTGCCAGCAGTTTGAAGGGGCGAGAGACCCAGTACTTC
CASSLKGRETQYF
>TRBJ1-1|-|-|TRBV6-5
TGTGCCAGCAGGTACACGGGACACGACACTGAAGCTTTCTTT
CASRYTGHDTEAFF
>TRBJ2-7|-|many|TRBV12-3/TRBV12-4
TGTGCCAGCAGTCAGGGGTTTTACGAGCAGTACTTC
CASSQGFYEQYF
>TRBJ2-3|TRBD2|-|TRBV24-1
TGTGCCACCAGTGAGAATAGCGGGGGGATCCACACAGATACGCAGTATTTT
CATSENSGGIHTDTQYF
>TRBJ2-7|-|-|TRBV11-2
TGTGCCAGCAGCTACACATACTACGAGCAGTACTTC
CASSYTYYEQYF
>TRBJ1-2|-|-|TRBV5-5
TGTGCCAGCAGGGAACAGGTGGGCATCTATGGCTACACCTTC
CASREQVGIYGYTF
>TRBJ2-1|-|-|TRBV7-9
TGTGCCAGCAGCCTCCGGGACACCAAAACCCATGAGCAGTTCTTC
CASSLRDTKTHEQFF
>TRBJ2-7|TRBD2|-|TRBV9
TGTGCCAGCAGCGCCGGGGAGGGGTCCTACGAGCAGTACTTC
CASSAGEGSYEQYF
>TRBJ2-6|TRBD1|-|TRBV23-1
TGCGCCAGCAGTCATAGACCGGGACAGGGGGCGCCGGATGGGGCCAACGTCCTGACTTTC
CASSHRPGQGAPDGANVLTF
>TRBJ2-2|TRBD1|-|TRBV11-2
TGTGCCAGCAGTCTGCAGACAGGGTTCACCGGGGAGCTGTTTTTT
CASSLQTGFTGELFF